What follows are 30 T cell receptor beta chains derived from one specimen sequenced in a study of T cells after yellow fever vaccination. TCRdb ran MiXCR on the 5' RACE reads and lists one entry per CDR3 protein. This sample carries just under 600,000 distinct CDR3 sequences, approximately 13% of them seen once, and the ten largest clones take about an eighth. Sample: PBMCs, taken on the day of the yellow fever booster vaccination. These receptors were collected from a man aged 30 to 45 who received the YFV17D yellow fever vaccine.

This clonotype has at least ten counts. The CDR3 spells CASSPDRVVTYEQYF. The CDR3 DNA reads TGTGCCAGCAGCCCGGACAGGGTCGTAACCTACGAGCAGTACTTC. The rearrangement joins TRBV7-2 to TRBJ2-7; TRBD1 matches 8 bases. J lost 2 bases, V lost 5 bases, and 8 bases had no gene match. Germline values: CDR1 SGHTA, CDR2 FQGNSA. There are 15 residues in the CDR3.

The V call is TRBV18, the J call TRBJ2-1; D ambiguous. Deletions cut 1 base from V and 0 bases from J, with 7 bases between. The CDR3 has 15 amino acids. Germline V gene sequence: CDR1 KGHSH, CDR2 LQKENI. CDR3 residues: CASSPLSASYNEQFF. CDR3 bases: TGTGCCAGCTCACCACTGAGCGCCTCCTACAATGAGCAGTTCTTC.

The chain is built from TRBV12-3 or TRBV12-4 and TRBJ2-1; the match to TRBD2 covers 13 bases. V gave up 6 bases and J gave up 3 bases; unmatched junction bases: 2. The CDR3 is made up of 15 amino acids. The CDR3 protein is CASRRTSGSYNEQFF. The DNA for the CDR3 is TGTGCCAGCAGGCGGACTAGCGGGAGCTACAATGAGCAGTTCTTC.

The chain uses TRBV5-1 and TRBJ2-5, with 10 nucleotides matching TRBD2. V lost 0 bases, J lost 4 bases, and 9 bases stayed unmatched. Germline CDR1 SGHRS, CDR2 YFSETQ. This CDR3 contains 17 residues. CDR3 loop: CASSLAGAGGPVETQYF. Written as DNA, the CDR3 is TGCGCCAGCAGCTTGGCCGGAGCGGGAGGGCCGGTAGAGACCCAGTACTTC.

This clonotype came up a few times. This chain links TRBV4-3 with TRBJ2-3; 10 nucleotides line up with TRBD2. V lost 3 bases and J lost 2; bases outside the gene matches: 2. Germline V gene lookup returns CDR1 LGHNA and CDR2 YSLEER. The CDR3 consists of 15 residues. The CDR3 reads CASSHTSGITDTQYF. In DNA form, the CDR3 reads TGCGCCAGCAGCCACACTAGCGGGATCACAGATACGCAGTATTTT.

This clonotype was observed a handful of times. V gene TRBV7-2 combines with J gene TRBJ1-5; perhaps TRBD1 as D (5 bases). The germline gives CDR1 SGHTA, CDR2 FQGNSA. Trimming cost V 1 base and J 9 bases, with 16 bases left between them. The length of the CDR3 is 15 residues. The CDR3, as DNA: TGTGCCAGCAGCTTAGGGGGACCAGGGCAGGGGCCCCAGCATTTT. It codes for CASSLGGPGQGPQHF. Full variable domain (remainder filled in from reference TRBV7-2 and TRBJ1-5): GAGVSQSPSNKVTEKGKDVELRCDPISGHTALYWYRQSLGQGLEFLIYFQGNSAPDKSGLPSDRFSAERTGGSVSTLTIQRTQQEDSAVYLCASSLGGPGQGPQHFGDGTRLSIL.

This clonotype came up many times. The J gene is TRBJ2-3, the V gene TRBV4-3; D not resolved. This CDR3 is 15 amino acids long. The V gene's germline CDR1 is LGHNA and CDR2 YSLEER. V was shortened by 0 bases and J by 6 bases, with 13 bases between the two germline ends. CDR3 amino acids: CASSQEGNRIDTQYF. For the CDR3, the DNA is TGCGCCAGCAGCCAAGAAGGAAATAGAATTGATACGCAGTATTTT.

This chain links TRBV6-5 with TRBJ2-3; TRBD2 might be the D (6 bases). CDR3 size: 13 residues. V lost 4 bases and J lost 9, with 14 bases in between. The V gene's germline CDR1 is MNHEY and CDR2 SVGAGI. The CDR3 nucleotides read TGTGCCAGCAGTTCCCTAGCGCGGAAAACGCAGTATTTT. This translates into CASSSLARKTQYF.

In its sample, this clonotype was seen a few times. The V call is TRBV20-1, the J call TRBJ2-7; D is undetermined. The V gene lost 1 base and the J gene lost 1 base, with 20 bases spanning the gap. The CDR3 has 17 amino acids. From germline, CDR1 is DFQATT and CDR2 SNEGSKA (reference sequence). The CDR3 here is CSARVHRAFRFSYEQYF. The CDR3 nucleotides are TGCAGTGCTAGAGTGCACCGGGCCTTCAGGTTTTCCTACGAGCAGTACTTC.

The rearrangement uses TRBV28 and TRBJ2-1; 7 bases map to TRBD2. The CDR3 runs to 11 residues. Trimming at V came to 8 bases and at J to 13 bases, leaving 8 bases not matched to a gene. Germline V gene lookup returns CDR1 MDHEN and CDR2 SYDVKM. CDR3 coding DNA: TGTGCCAGCCAGAGGGAGGGTACTCAGTTCTTC. Translated: CASQREGTQFF.

V gene TRBV7-2 combines with J gene TRBJ2-3, with 9 bases aligning to TRBD1. Looked up from germline, CDR1 is SGHTA and CDR2 is FQGNSA. This CDR3 contains 15 residues. With V trimmed by 4 bases and J by 1 base, 3 bases remained unmatched. The CDR3 sequence is CASSSWDRGTDTQYF. CDR3 in DNA: TGTGCCAGCAGCTCTTGGGACAGGGGCACAGATACGCAGTATTTT. Full variable domain (outside the CDR3, taken from reference TRBV7-2 and TRBJ2-3): GAGVSQSPSNKVTEKGKDVELRCDPISGHTALYWYRQSLGQGLEFLIYFQGNSAPDKSGLPSDRFSAERTGGSVSTLTIQRTQQEDSAVYLCASSSWDRGTDTQYFGPGTRLTVL.

This sequence joins TRBV7-2 and TRBJ1-6; TRBD1 agrees at 9 bases. This CDR3 is built from 15 residues. Germline V gene data show CDR1 as SGHTA and CDR2 as FQGNSA. J gave up 10 bases and V 5 bases, and 9 bases lay outside the gene matches. CDR3 region: CASSPQGANGSPLHF. The DNA for the CDR3 is TGTGCCAGCAGCCCACAGGGGGCAAATGGCTCACCCCTCCACTTT.

The chain combines TRBV7-8 with TRBJ1-1, with a weak D call TRBD1 (6 bases). V was clipped by 3 bases and J by 6 bases, with 14 bases between them. Germline loops: CDR1 SGHVS, CDR2 FQNEAQ. This CDR3 region has 14 residues. CDR3 coding DNA: TGTGCCAGCAGCTTTGGACAGACGGGATCTGAAGCTTTCTTT. Amino acid sequence: CASSFGQTGSEAFF.

This chain connects TRBV20-1 to TRBJ2-2; 11 nucleotides line up with TRBD1. J was trimmed by 7 bases and V by 6 bases; bases with no gene match: 7. This CDR3 has 14 amino acids. The germline V gene has CDR1 DFQATT and CDR2 SNEGSKA (reference sequence). The CDR3 DNA follows: TGCAGTGCCGCAAGGACAGGGGGCGGCGGGGAGCTGTTTTTT. Its translation is CSAARTGGGGELFF.

The chain uses TRBV3-1 and TRBJ2-5; D not resolved. Germline CDR1 reads LGHDT; CDR2 reads YNNKEL (reference sequence). Trimming cost V 1 base and J 6 bases, with 6 bases left between them. The CDR3 has 12 residues. CDR3: CASSQGLKTQYF. Written as DNA, the CDR3 is TGTGCCAGCAGCCAAGGGTTAAAGACCCAGTACTTC.

In its sample, this clonotype was seen a few times. Given the absence of the conserved phenylalanine or tryptophan at the CDR3 end, a read error is likely. No DNA is shown, since the ends of the CDR3 on it are uncertain; the CDR3 is the one TCRdb lists. The chain has TRBV24-1 and TRBJ2-1; the table's D call, TRBD1, was not checked against the DNA. Termini included, the CDR3 measures 10 amino acids. Per the germline V gene, CDR1 is KGHDR and CDR2 is SFDVKD. The CDR3 sequence: CATMPHPGTL.

This clonotype has just a few counts. The genes are TRBV7-8 and TRBJ1-1, with TRBD1 as a possible D gene (5 bases). With 0 bases removed from V and 0 bases from J, the gap between germline ends came to 8 bases. Germline values: CDR1 SGHVS, CDR2 FQNEAQ. The CDR3 totals 15 residues. For the CDR3, the DNA is TGTGCCAGCAGCTTAGCGCCGACAGTGAACACTGAAGCTTTCTTT. Its translation is CASSLAPTVNTEAFF.

The V call is TRBV19, the J call TRBJ2-1; D gene unclear. The CDR3 runs 14 residues. V lost 3 bases and J lost 8, with 14 bases in between. From germline, CDR1 is LNHDA and CDR2 SQIVND (reference sequence). CDR3 DNA sequence: TGTGCCAGTAGTATTTGGGCCAGTGGAGATGAGCAGTTCTTC. Residues: CASSIWASGDEQFF.

V is TRBV7-8 and J is TRBJ2-7; 12 nucleotides align to TRBD2. Germline V gene lookup returns CDR1 SGHVS and CDR2 FQNEAQ. The CDR3 covers 15 residues. Trimming removed 5 bases from V and 6 bases from J; junction bases left unmatched: 8. CDR3 coding DNA: TGTGCCAGCAGCAGTTACACTAGCGGGAGGTCCGAGCAGTACTTC. It is translated as CASSSYTSGRSEQYF.

V usage is TRBV3-1 and J usage is TRBJ2-2, with TRBD2 identical over 10 bases. This CDR3 region has 18 residues. After removal of 11 bases from V and 1 base from J, the junction contained 16 bases not matched to a gene. Germline CDR1 is LGHDT and CDR2 is YNNKEL (reference sequence). CDR3 loop: CASCQDLTSGRNTGELFF. The CDR3 DNA is TGTGCCTCCTGCCAAGATCTGACTAGCGGGCGGAACACCGGGGAGCTGTTTTTT.

The chain has TRBV7-3 and TRBJ2-1; tentative D call: TRBD2 (7 bases). CDR1 is SGHTA and CDR2 is FQGTGA in the germline V gene. V was clipped by 5 bases and J by 2 bases, with 13 bases between them. This CDR3 is built from 15 residues. CDR3 nucleotide sequence: TGTGCCAGCAGCCGCGGAGGGGGGGCCTACAATGAGCAGTTCTTC. Its protein is CASSRGGGAYNEQFF. Full variable domain (outside the CDR3, taken from reference TRBV7-3 and TRBJ2-1): GAGVSQTPSNKVTEKGKYVELRCDPISGHTALYWYRQSLGQGPEFLIYFQGTGAADDSGLPNDRFFAVRPEGSVSTLKIQRTERGDSAVYLCASSRGGGAYNEQFFGPGTRLTVL.

V is TRBV6-5 and J is TRBJ2-7; D ambiguous. Germline loops: CDR1 MNHEY, CDR2 SVGAGI. Trimming pared 8 bases from V and 5 bases from J, leaving 7 bases between. The CDR3 extends over 10 amino acids. The CDR3 DNA reads as TGTGCCAGCGCCGGCGACGAGCAGTACTTC. It is translated as CASAGDEQYF.

V usage is TRBV19 and J usage is TRBJ2-7, with D possibly being TRBD2 (6 bases). V was cut by 10 bases and J by 0 bases, with 13 bases left in between. This CDR3 has 13 residues. Looked up from germline, CDR1 is LNHDA and CDR2 is SQIVND (reference sequence). The CDR3 DNA is TGTGCCACTCAAGGGAGGAGCTCCTACGAGCAGTACTTC. Protein product: CATQGRSSYEQYF.

This clonotype was seen a handful of times. V usage is TRBV7-2 and J usage is TRBJ2-2, with D perhaps matching TRBD1 or TRBD2 (5 bases each). V gave up 5 bases and J gave up 6 bases, with 16 bases separating them. Germline CDR1 reads SGHTA; CDR2 reads FQGNSA. The CDR3 sequence is 15 residues long. In DNA, the CDR3 is TGTGCCAGCAGCCGGGACGCCCTTGGGTCCGGGGAGCTGTTTTTT. Translated: CASSRDALGSGELFF.

Regarding this clonotype: It is unclear where the CDR3 begins or ends on the DNA, so no DNA is shown, and the CDR3 is as TCRdb lists it. This chain uses TRBV7-5 with TRBJ2-5; TRBD1, the D gene given by the table, was not confirmed from the DNA. TRBV7-5 is termed a pseudogene. The CDR3 region is 16 residues in length, termini included. CDR3 in amino acids: CISVPEAGHPQETQYF.

The genes are TRBV12-3 or TRBV12-4 and TRBJ2-2; D remains ambiguous. Trimming stripped 3 bases from V and 3 bases from J, with 8 bases between. The CDR3 is 14 amino acids. CDR3 amino acids: CASSLKGYTGELFF. CDR3 in DNA: TGTGCCAGCAGTTTGAAGGGTTACACCGGGGAGCTGTTTTTT.

This clonotype showed up just a few times. The chain employs TRBV5-1 and TRBJ2-2, with D perhaps TRBD2 (6 bases). The germline V and J ends were trimmed by 0 bases and 5 bases, with 8 bases remaining between them. Germline CDR1 and CDR2: SGHRS and YFSETQ. The CDR3 totals 14 residues. CDR3 nucleotide sequence: TGCGCCAGCAGCTTGGACGGGAGTACCGGGGAGCTGTTTTTT. This gives the protein CASSLDGSTGELFF.

This clonotype has more than one count but fewer than ten. V gene TRBV7-3 combines with J gene TRBJ2-7; the D call may be TRBD1 or TRBD2 (5 bases each). Per germline, CDR1 SGHTA and CDR2 FQGTGA. The CDR3 is 15 residues long. With 5 bases removed from V and 0 bases from J, the gap between germline ends came to 14 bases. CDR3 nucleotide sequence: TGTGCCAGCAGCCCATCTGGGACGGGCTCCTACGAGCAGTACTTC. This codes for CASSPSGTGSYEQYF.

This clonotype was picked up a small number of times. The rearrangement uses TRBV12-3 or TRBV12-4 and TRBJ1-3, with a weak D call TRBD1 (5 bases). The CDR3 extends over 14 amino acids. Deletions cut 6 bases from V and 4 bases from J, with 13 bases between. Here the CDR3 DNA reads TGTGCCAGCAGAACCGGGACGGAAGGAAACACCATATATTTT. It codes for CASRTGTEGNTIYF.

This clonotype was recorded at least ten times. The chain carries TRBV5-4 and TRBJ2-5; D may match TRBD1 or TRBD2 (5 bases each). Germline V CDR1 and CDR2: SGHNT, YYREEE (reference sequence). The CDR3 is 13 residues long. Trimming left V 4 bases short and J 2 bases short, with 9 bases between. The CDR3 DNA follows: TGTGCCAGCAGCCCGGGACCGCAAGAGACCCAGTACTTC. Its protein product is CASSPGPQETQYF.